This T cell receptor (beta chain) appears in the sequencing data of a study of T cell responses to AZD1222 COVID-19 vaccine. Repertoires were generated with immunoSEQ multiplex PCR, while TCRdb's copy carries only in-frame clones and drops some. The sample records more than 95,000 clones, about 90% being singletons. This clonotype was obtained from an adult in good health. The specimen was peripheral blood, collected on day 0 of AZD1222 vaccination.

The CDR3 DNA reads as TGTGCCAGCACCGGAGGGCTTCGCACAGATACGCAGTATTTT. Its protein is CASTGGLRTDTQYF. The chain combines TRBV6-6 with TRBJ2-3, with D tentatively TRBD2 (6 bases). The CDR3 totals 14 residues. Trimming left V 7 bases short and J 1 base short, with 12 bases between. Germline V gene data show CDR1 as MNHNY and CDR2 as SVGAGI (reference sequence).